Following are 26 T cell receptor beta chains from one sample sequenced in a study of blood T cell repertoires in COVID-19 (dated by TCRdb to the early 2020s). The method behind the library was the immunoSEQ multiplex PCR assay. TCRdb holds this immuneACCESS table with in-frame rearrangements only. Some clones are missing; in checked studies, unresolved V genes explain under half, and the rest has no known cause. The sample table shows approximately 180,000 clones, and 80% to 95% are seen once. The ten largest clones add up to around 0.5% of the sample. The sequencing input was peripheral blood. Receptors originate from a man aged 45 to 65 with acute or convalescent COVID-19.

The chain links TRBV6-5 to TRBJ1-2, with D perhaps matching TRBD1 (5 bases). This CDR3 is 14 amino acids long. CDR1 is MNHEY and CDR2 is SVGAGI in the germline V gene. The V end was cut by 2 bases, the J end by 5 bases, with 12 bases between. Here the CDR3 DNA reads TGTGCCAGCAGTTACGCAAACAGGCCTTATGGCTACACCTTC. It yields the protein CASSYANRPYGYTF.

The chain couples TRBV27 to TRBJ1-1, with 7 bases aligning to TRBD1. Per the germline V gene, CDR1 is MNHEY and CDR2 is SMNVEV (reference sequence). The CDR3 extends over 15 amino acids. V gave up 5 bases and J gave up 0 bases; unmatched junction bases: 6. The CDR3 protein is CASSGTTGMNTEAFF. Written as DNA, the CDR3 is TGTGCCAGCAGTGGAACGACAGGGATGAACACTGAAGCTTTCTTT.

In this sample, this clone turned up once. This chain joins TRBV28 and TRBJ2-7; 11 bases are a match to TRBD2. The CDR3 contains 18 residues. The V gene end was trimmed by 7 bases and the J gene end by 0 bases; junction bases not matched to a gene: 14. Germline CDR1 reads MDHEN; CDR2 reads SYDVKM. The CDR3 loop is CASTLLAGDARGSYEQYV. CDR3 sequence (DNA): TGTGCCAGCACTCTACTAGCGGGGGATGCACGGGGCTCCTACGAGCAGTACGTC.

The rearrangement links TRBV5-4 to TRBJ1-6; D gene uncertain. The CDR3 has 14 amino acids. Between the trimmed V and J ends, which lost 0 bases and 5 bases, there was a span of 6 bases. CDR1 is SGHNT, CDR2 YYREEE, per germline (reference sequence). CDR3 residues: CASSLGGNNSPLHF. The CDR3 DNA reads TGTGCCAGCAGCTTGGGAGGGAATAATTCACCCCTCCACTTT.

CDR3 sequence: CASSPPWAGGSFQETQYF. CDR3 DNA sequence: TGTGCCAGCAGCCCCCCTTGGGCGGGGGGCTCGTTCCAAGAGACCCAGTACTTC. The chain recombines TRBV6-2 or TRBV6-3 with TRBJ2-5, with 8 bases that match TRBD2. V lost 6 bases to trimming and J lost 1 base; unmatched junction nucleotides: 16. Germline lookup yields CDR1 MNHEY and CDR2 SVGEGT. The length of the CDR3 is 18 residues.

This chain links TRBV7-2 with TRBJ1-5, with D unclear. This CDR3 region has 14 residues. Germline CDR1 SGHTA, CDR2 FQGNSA. Trimming took 4 bases from V and 4 from J, leaving 11 bases between them. CDR3: CASSSREGNQPQHF. Written as DNA, the CDR3 is TGTGCCAGCAGCTCCCGCGAGGGTAATCAGCCCCAGCATTTT. Variable domain in full (rest from reference TRBV7-2 and TRBJ1-5): GAGVSQSPSNKVTEKGKDVELRCDPISGHTALYWYRQSLGQGLEFLIYFQGNSAPDKSGLPSDRFSAERTGGSVSTLTIQRTQQEDSAVYLCASSSREGNQPQHFGDGTRLSIL.

This chain joins TRBV5-1 and TRBJ2-2; tentatively, D is TRBD2 (5 bases). V was cut by 2 bases and J by 0 bases, with 8 bases left in between. Germline CDR1 reads SGHRS; CDR2 reads YFSETQ. The CDR3 sequence is 15 residues long. In nucleotides, the CDR3 is TGCGCCAGCAGCTTTTCCGGGACGAACACCGGGGAGCTGTTTTTT. It yields the protein CASSFSGTNTGELFF.

J is TRBJ2-7 and V is TRBV7-2, with D unclear. The CDR3 extends over 13 amino acids. The germline V gene has CDR1 SGHTA and CDR2 FQGNSA. Trimming shortened V by 2 bases and J by 6 bases, and 11 bases separated the two germline ends. In DNA form, the CDR3 reads TGTGCCAGCAGCTTATCTCCCACTACCGAGCAGTACTTC. Translated: CASSLSPTTEQYF.

The chain employs TRBV10-2 and TRBJ1-2; D unresolved. The CDR3 has 12 amino acids. The V gene's germline CDR1 is WSHSY and CDR2 SAAADI. V was pared by 7 bases and J by 2 bases, with 8 bases between. The CDR3 reads CASKSGNYGYTF. The CDR3 nucleotides read TGCGCCAGCAAATCGGGAAACTATGGCTACACCTTC.

This chain uses TRBV5-4 with TRBJ2-3; a possible D gene is TRBD1 (5 bases). The germline V gene has CDR1 SGHNT and CDR2 YYREEE (reference sequence). The CDR3 loop spans 15 amino acids. V gave up 6 bases and J gave up 2 bases, with 16 bases separating them. The CDR3 spells CASTPVGRHTDTQYF. The CDR3 region has the DNA TGTGCCAGCACCCCAGTGGGGCGGCACACAGATACGCAGTATTTT.

CDR3 in amino acids: CAWSVLGGAVNTEAFF. The CDR3 nucleotides are TGTGCCTGGAGTGTACTAGGGGGCGCGGTAAACACTGAAGCTTTCTTT. The genes are TRBV30 and TRBJ1-1; 7 nucleotides agree with TRBD1. Trimming took 0 bases from V and 2 from J; bases not matched to a gene: 9. The CDR3 has 16 residues. From germline, CDR1 is GTSNPN and CDR2 SVGIG (reference sequence).

The chain combines TRBV9 with TRBJ2-1; 11 bases match TRBD2. CDR3 length: 16 amino acids. Trimming cost V 0 bases and J 6 bases; bases outside gene matches: 5. Looked up from germline, CDR1 is SGDLS and CDR2 is YYNGEE. The CDR3: CASSVAGLAVLNEQFF. The CDR3 region has the DNA TGTGCCAGCAGCGTAGCGGGACTAGCGGTCCTCAATGAGCAGTTCTTC.

V usage is TRBV4-3 and J usage is TRBJ1-3; D unresolved. In germline, CDR1 is LGHNA, CDR2 YSLEER. The V and J ends lost 5 bases and 0 bases respectively, with 11 bases between them. CDR3 length equals 15 residues. CDR3 sequence: CASSSEESSGNTIYF. CDR3 bases: TGCGCCAGCAGCTCGGAGGAGAGCTCTGGAAACACCATATATTTT.

The chain links TRBV9 to TRBJ2-1; 8 bases line up with TRBD2. V trimming: 4 bases; J trimming: 0 bases; junction bases outside the gene matches: 6. The CDR3 is made up of 16 amino acids. Germline V gives CDR1 SGDLS, CDR2 YYNGEE. The CDR3 DNA reads TGTGCCAGCAGCCCAGGGAGCGGGGGCTCCTACAATGAGCAGTTCTTC. This gives the protein CASSPGSGGSYNEQFF. The full variable domain, rest sourced from reference TRBV9 and TRBJ2-1, is DSGVTQTPKHLITATGQRVTLRCSPRSGDLSVYWYQQSLDQGLQFLIQYYNGEERAKGNILERFSAQQFPDLHSELNLSSLELGDSALYFCASSPGSGGSYNEQFFGPGTRLTVL.

The chain uses TRBV11-2 and TRBJ2-7; 8 bases map to TRBD1. Germline CDR1 is SGHAT and CDR2 is FQNNGV. The CDR3 extends over 14 amino acids. With V trimmed by 2 bases and J by 2 bases, 2 bases remained unmatched. CDR3 in amino acids: CASSLSQGAYEQYF. CDR3 nucleotide sequence: TGTGCCAGCAGCTTATCACAGGGGGCCTACGAGCAGTACTTC.

This clone was counted a single time. V and J are TRBV13 and TRBJ1-3; D perhaps matches TRBD1 (6 bases). Germline V gives CDR1 PRHDT, CDR2 FYEKMQ (reference sequence). The CDR3 consists of 16 residues. V lost 5 bases and J lost 3, with 17 bases in between. The CDR3: CASSRGAGAGGNTIYF. As DNA, the CDR3 is TGTGCCAGCAGCCGAGGAGCAGGGGCCGGTGGAAACACCATATATTTT.

The chain recombines TRBV7-9 with TRBJ2-2; the match to TRBD1 covers 11 bases. V was clipped by 4 bases and J by 5 bases; unmatched bases: 3. CDR1 SEHNR and CDR2 FQNEAQ come from the germline V gene (reference sequence). This CDR3 spans 15 amino acids. The CDR3 sequence: CASSSGQGATGELFF. In DNA, the CDR3 is TGTGCCAGCAGCTCTGGACAGGGGGCTACCGGGGAGCTGTTTTTT.

CDR3 amino acids: CASIPGLAGSNEQFF. The DNA for the CDR3 is TGCGCCAGCATTCCGGGACTAGCGGGTTCCAATGAGCAGTTCTTC. This chain uses TRBV10-2 with TRBJ2-1, with TRBD2 matching 12 bases. The length of the CDR3 is 15 residues. V trimming: 7 bases; J trimming: 6 bases; junction bases outside the gene matches: 7. Germline V lookup: CDR1 WSHSY, CDR2 SAAADI.

This clone was detected a few times. CDR3 sequence reads: CASSIRRGGAFF. DNA of the CDR3: TGTGCCAGTAGTATAAGAAGGGGTGGAGCTTTCTTT. The chain recombines TRBV19 with TRBJ1-1; possible D gene TRBD1, 5 bases. Trimming took off 2 bases at V and 10 bases at J, with 11 bases between the two ends. Germline CDR1 LNHDA, CDR2 SQIVND (reference sequence). This CDR3 is built from 12 residues.

The rearrangement joins TRBV7-2 to TRBJ2-2; 12 nucleotides line up with TRBD1. Germline trimming cut 5 bases from V and 6 bases from J; bases unmatched to any gene: 10. The CDR3 is 17 amino acids. Germline CDR1 SGHTA, CDR2 FQGNSA. This CDR3 reads CASSRAGTGGKAGELFF. The DNA for the CDR3 is TGTGCCAGCAGCCGCGCCGGGACAGGGGGCAAGGCCGGGGAGCTGTTTTTT.

In its sample, this clone ranks as medium-sized. The chain uses TRBV7-9 and TRBJ2-1; 10 positions match TRBD2. The V and J ends lost 5 bases and 7 bases, in that order; junction bases with no gene match: 11. The length of the CDR3 is 16 residues. From germline, CDR1 is SEHNR and CDR2 FQNEAQ (reference sequence). CDR3 bases: TGTGCCAGCAGCCCACGAAGCGGGAGGGTAGATAATGAGCAGTTCTTC. Its protein is CASSPRSGRVDNEQFF.

The genes are TRBV27 and TRBJ2-1; 9 nucleotides line up with TRBD2. The germline V gene encodes CDR1 MNHEY and CDR2 SMNVEV (reference sequence). V shed 2 bases and J 5 bases; nucleotides not matched to a gene: 10. CDR3 length: 17 residues. In DNA, the CDR3 is TGTGCCAGCAGTTTAATGGGACTAGCTGGGGGGAACAATGAGCAGTTCTTC. This sequence encodes CASSLMGLAGGNNEQFF.

To note about this clone: Other nucleotide sequences from this sample produce the same CDR3. The V gene is TRBV5-6, the J gene TRBJ1-6; the match to TRBD1 covers 7 bases. CDR3 size: 13 residues. After removal of 4 bases from V and 6 bases from J, the junction contained 1 base not matched to a gene. Germline-derived CDR1 and CDR2 are SGHDT and YYEEEE. The CDR3 DNA follows: TGTGCCAGCAGCCGGGACAGTAATTCACCCCTCCACTTT. Translation: CASSRDSNSPLHF. Complete variable domain (other parts from reference TRBV5-6 and TRBJ1-6): DAGVTQSPTHLIKTRGQQVTLRCSPKSGHDTVSWYQQALGQGPQFIFQYYEEEERQRGNFPDRFSGHQFPNYSSELNVNALLLGDSALYLCASSRDSNSPLHFGNGTRLTVT.

V usage is TRBV6-4 and J usage is TRBJ2-3, with D perhaps matching TRBD1 (5 bases). Germline V gene data show CDR1 as MRHNA and CDR2 as SNTAGT. V lost 2 bases and J 3 bases, leaving 9 bases between the germline ends. The CDR3 totals 14 residues. CDR3 bases: TGTGCCAGCAGTGACAGGGGTGGGACAGATACGCAGTATTTT. Translated, it gives CASSDRGGTDTQYF.

In its sample, this clone was seen once. The chain combines TRBV12-3 or TRBV12-4 with TRBJ1-6; a weak D match, TRBD1 (5 bases). Trimming removed 4 bases at V and 9 bases at J, with 10 bases between. The CDR3 spans 13 residues. The CDR3 bases are TGTGCCAGCAGTTCCCTCAGGGTTTCACCCCTCCACTTT. Residues: CASSSLRVSPLHF.

The chain is built from TRBV28 and TRBJ1-2; no firm D call. There are 15 residues in the CDR3. Deletions cut 3 bases from V and 0 bases from J, with 11 bases between. Germline CDR1 and CDR2: MDHEN and SYDVKM. DNA for the CDR3: TGTGCCAGCAGTTTCCCGGGTCAAGCTAACTATGGCTACACCTTC. Its protein is CASSFPGQANYGYTF.